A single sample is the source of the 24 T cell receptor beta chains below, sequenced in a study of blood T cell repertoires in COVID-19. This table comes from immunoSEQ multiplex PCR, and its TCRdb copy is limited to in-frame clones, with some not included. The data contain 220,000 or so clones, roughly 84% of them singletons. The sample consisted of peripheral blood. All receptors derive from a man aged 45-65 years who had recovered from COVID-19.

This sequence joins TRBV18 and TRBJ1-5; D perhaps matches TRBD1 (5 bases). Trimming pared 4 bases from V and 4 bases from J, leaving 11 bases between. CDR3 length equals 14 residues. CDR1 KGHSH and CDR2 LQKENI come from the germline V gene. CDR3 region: CASSLGGFNQPQHF. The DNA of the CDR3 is TGTGCCAGCTCACTCGGGGGTTTTAATCAGCCCCAGCATTTT. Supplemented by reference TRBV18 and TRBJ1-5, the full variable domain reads NAGVMQNPRHLVRRRGQEARLRCSPMKGHSHVYWYRQLPEEGLKFMVYLQKENIIDESGMPKERFSAEFPKEGPSILRIQQVVRGDSAAYFCASSLGGFNQPQHFGDGTRLSIL.

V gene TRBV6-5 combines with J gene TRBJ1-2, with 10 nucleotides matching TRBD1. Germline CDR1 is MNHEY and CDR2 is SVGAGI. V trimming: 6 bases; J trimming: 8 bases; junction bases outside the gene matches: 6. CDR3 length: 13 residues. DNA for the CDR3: TGTGCCAGCAGGGTCGGGACAGGGGAAGGCTACACCTTC. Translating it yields CASRVGTGEGYTF.

The CDR3 DNA reads as TGCGCCAGCAGCCCCGGGACAGGAGTTAGCAATCAGCCCCAGCATTTT. Protein sequence: CASSPGTGVSNQPQHF. The chain is built from TRBV5-1 and TRBJ1-5; TRBD1 matches 8 bases. Germline-derived CDR1 and CDR2 are SGHRS and YFSETQ. This CDR3 region has 16 residues. V lost 4 bases and J lost 0; bases outside the gene matches: 6.

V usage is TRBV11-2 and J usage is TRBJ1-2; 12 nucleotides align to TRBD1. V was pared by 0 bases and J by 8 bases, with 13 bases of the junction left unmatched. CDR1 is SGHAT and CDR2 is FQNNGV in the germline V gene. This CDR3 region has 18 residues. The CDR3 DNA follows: TGTGCCAGCAGCTTAGACACAACTTGGGACAGGGGGCGAGGAGGCTACACCTTC. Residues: CASSLDTTWDRGRGGYTF.

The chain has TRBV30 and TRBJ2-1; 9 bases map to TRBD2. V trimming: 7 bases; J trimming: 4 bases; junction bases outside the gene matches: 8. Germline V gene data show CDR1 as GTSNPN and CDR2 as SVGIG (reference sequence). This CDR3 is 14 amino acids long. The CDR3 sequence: CASSGLAGYNEQFF. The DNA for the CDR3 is TGTGCCTCCTCCGGGCTAGCGGGATACAATGAGCAGTTCTTC.

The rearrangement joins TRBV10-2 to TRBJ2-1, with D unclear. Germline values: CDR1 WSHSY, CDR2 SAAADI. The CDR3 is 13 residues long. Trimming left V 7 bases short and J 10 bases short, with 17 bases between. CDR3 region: CASNPGPPLEQFF. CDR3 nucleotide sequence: TGCGCCAGCAACCCGGGTCCACCTCTGGAGCAGTTCTTC.

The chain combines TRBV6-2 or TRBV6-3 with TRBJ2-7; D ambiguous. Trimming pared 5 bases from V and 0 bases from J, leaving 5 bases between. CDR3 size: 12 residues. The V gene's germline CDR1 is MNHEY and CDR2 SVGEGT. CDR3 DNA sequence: TGTGCCAGCAGTGGCAGCTCCTACGAGCAGTACTTC. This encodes CASSGSSYEQYF.

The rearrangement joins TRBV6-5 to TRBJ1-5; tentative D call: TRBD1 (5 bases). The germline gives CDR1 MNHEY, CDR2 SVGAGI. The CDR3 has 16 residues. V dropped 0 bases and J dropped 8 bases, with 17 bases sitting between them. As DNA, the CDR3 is TGTGCCAGCAGTTACTCGGGCCGCGCGACGGGGGAGCCCCAGCATTTT. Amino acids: CASSYSGRATGEPQHF.

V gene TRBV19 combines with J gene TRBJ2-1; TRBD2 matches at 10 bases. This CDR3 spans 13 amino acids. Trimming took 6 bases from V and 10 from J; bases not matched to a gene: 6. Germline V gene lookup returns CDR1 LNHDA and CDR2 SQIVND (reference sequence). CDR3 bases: TGTGCCAGTAGCCGTAGCGGGAGGCGGGAGCAGTTCTTC. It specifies CASSRSGRREQFF.

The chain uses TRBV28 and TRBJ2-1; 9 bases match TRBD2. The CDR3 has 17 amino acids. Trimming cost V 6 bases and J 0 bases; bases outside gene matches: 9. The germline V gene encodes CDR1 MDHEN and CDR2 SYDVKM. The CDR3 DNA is TGTGCCAGCAGCCTTTCTAGCGGGGTGAGCTCCTACAATGAGCAGTTCTTC. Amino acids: CASSLSSGVSSYNEQFF. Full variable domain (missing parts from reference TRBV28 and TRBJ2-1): DVKVTQSSRYLVKRTGEKVFLECVQDMDHENMFWYRQDPGLGLRLIYFSYDVKMKEKGDIPEGYSVSREKKERFSLILESASTNQTSMYLCASSLSSGVSSYNEQFFGPGTRLTVL.

CDR3 DNA: TGTGCCAGCAGCTTAGTTTCTCTCAGGCAAGAGACCCAGTACTTC. Encoded protein: CASSLVSLRQETQYF. J is TRBJ2-5 and V is TRBV7-9, with no clear D. Germline V gene data show CDR1 as SEHNR and CDR2 as FQNEAQ (reference sequence). The CDR3 runs 15 residues. Trimming removed 1 base from V and 2 bases from J, with 11 bases in between.

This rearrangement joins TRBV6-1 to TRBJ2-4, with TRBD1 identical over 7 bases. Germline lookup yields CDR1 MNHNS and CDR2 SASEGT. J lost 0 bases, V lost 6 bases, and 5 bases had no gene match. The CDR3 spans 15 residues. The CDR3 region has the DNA TGTGCCAGCAGCGGGACAGCCCTAGCCAAAAACATTCAGTACTTC. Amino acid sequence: CASSGTALAKNIQYF.

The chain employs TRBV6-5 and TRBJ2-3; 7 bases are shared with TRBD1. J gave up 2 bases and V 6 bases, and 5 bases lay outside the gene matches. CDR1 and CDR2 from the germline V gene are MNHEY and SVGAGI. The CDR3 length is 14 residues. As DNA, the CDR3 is TGTGCCAGCAGGAGGGACAGAAACACAGATACGCAGTATTTT. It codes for CASRRDRNTDTQYF.

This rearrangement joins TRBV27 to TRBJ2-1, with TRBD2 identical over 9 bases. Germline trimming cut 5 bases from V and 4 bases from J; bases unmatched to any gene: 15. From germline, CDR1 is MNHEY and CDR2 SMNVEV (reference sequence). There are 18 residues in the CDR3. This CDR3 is CASSPRSPIAGEYNEQFF. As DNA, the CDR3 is TGTGCCAGCAGTCCCCGCTCACCAATAGCGGGAGAGTACAATGAGCAGTTCTTC.

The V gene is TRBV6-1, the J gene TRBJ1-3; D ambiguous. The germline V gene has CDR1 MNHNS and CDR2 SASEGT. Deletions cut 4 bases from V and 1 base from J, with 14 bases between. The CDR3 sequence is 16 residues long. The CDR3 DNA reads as TGTGCCAGCAGTGCCCGACAAACTAGATCTGGAAACACCATATATTTT. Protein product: CASSARQTRSGNTIYF.

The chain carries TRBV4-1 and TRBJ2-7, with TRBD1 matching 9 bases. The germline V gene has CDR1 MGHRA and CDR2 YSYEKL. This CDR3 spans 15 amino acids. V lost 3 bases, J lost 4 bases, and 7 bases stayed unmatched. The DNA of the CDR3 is TGCGCCAGCAGCCACTGGGGGACAGGGTCTTACGAGCAGTACTTC. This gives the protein CASSHWGTGSYEQYF.

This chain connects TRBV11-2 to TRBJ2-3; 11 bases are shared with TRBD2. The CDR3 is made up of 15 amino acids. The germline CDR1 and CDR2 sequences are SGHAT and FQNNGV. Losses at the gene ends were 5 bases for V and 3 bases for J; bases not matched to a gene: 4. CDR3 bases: TGTGCCAGCAGCCGAAGACTAGCGGGGACAGATACGCAGTATTTT. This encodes CASSRRLAGTDTQYF.

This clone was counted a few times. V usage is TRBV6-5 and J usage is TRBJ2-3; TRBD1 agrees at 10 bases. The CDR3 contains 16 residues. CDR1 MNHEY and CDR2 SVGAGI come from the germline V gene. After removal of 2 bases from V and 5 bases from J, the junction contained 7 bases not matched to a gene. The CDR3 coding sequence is TGTGCCAGCAGTTACGAGCCGACAGGGGGCGGAGATACGCAGTATTTT. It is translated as CASSYEPTGGGDTQYF.

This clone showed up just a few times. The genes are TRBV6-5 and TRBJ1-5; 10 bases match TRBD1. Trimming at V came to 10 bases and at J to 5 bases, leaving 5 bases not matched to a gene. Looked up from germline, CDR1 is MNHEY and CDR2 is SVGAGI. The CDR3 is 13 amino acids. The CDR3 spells CAIGQGVYQPQHF. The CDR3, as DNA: TGTGCCATAGGACAGGGGGTGTATCAGCCCCAGCATTTT.

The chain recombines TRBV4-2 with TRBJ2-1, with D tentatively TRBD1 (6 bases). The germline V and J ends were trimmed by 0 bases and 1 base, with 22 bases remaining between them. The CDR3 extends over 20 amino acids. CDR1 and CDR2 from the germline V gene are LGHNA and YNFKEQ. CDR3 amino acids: CASSQDLFYEGEISYNEQFF. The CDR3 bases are TGTGCCAGCAGCCAAGATCTATTTTACGAGGGGGAGATATCCTACAATGAGCAGTTCTTC.

The CDR3 DNA reads TGTGCCAGCAGTTTATACGCAGGGGCGGGTAGCAATCAGCCCCAGCATTTT. It specifies CASSLYAGAGSNQPQHF. The genes are TRBV28 and TRBJ1-5, with D perhaps matching TRBD1 (6 bases). Between the trimmed V and J ends, which lost 1 base and 0 bases, there was a span of 13 bases. The CDR3 is 17 residues long. The V gene's germline CDR1 is MDHEN and CDR2 SYDVKM.

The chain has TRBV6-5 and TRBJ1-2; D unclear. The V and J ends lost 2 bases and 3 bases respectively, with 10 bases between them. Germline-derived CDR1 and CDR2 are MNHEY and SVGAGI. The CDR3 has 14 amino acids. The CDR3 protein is CASSYRERDYGYTF. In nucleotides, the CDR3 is TGTGCCAGCAGTTACCGGGAACGGGACTATGGCTACACCTTC.

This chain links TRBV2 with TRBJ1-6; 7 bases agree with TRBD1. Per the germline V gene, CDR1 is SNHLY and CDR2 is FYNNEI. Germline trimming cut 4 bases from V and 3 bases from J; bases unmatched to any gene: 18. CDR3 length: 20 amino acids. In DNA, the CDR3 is TGTGCCAGCAGTGCCATAACCCGGGACAGAGCCCACCTCTATAATTCACCCCTCCACTTT. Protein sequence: CASSAITRDRAHLYNSPLHF.

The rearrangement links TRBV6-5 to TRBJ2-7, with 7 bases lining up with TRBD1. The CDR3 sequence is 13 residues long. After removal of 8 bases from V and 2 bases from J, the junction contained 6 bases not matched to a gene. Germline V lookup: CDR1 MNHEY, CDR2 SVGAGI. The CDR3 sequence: CASGWDSPYEQYF. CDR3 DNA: TGTGCCAGCGGCTGGGACAGTCCCTACGAGCAGTACTTC.